A selection of T cell receptor beta chains follows, all from one sample in a study of CD8 T cells in Susac syndrome. TCRdb reanalysed the immunoSEQ multiplex PCR reads using MiXCR and keeps one entry per CDR3 protein. The table records under 150,000 distinct CDR3 sequences, approximately 94% of them present only once. The sample consisted of CD4+ T cells from PBMCs. These receptors were collected from a human donor with multiple sclerosis. The CDR3 runs from the conserved cysteine through the conserved F or W. A D gene is named only where the DNA matches it firmly. For some rows the clone size is stated as once, few or many, or as a class when expanded; others skip it.

NA	TRBD1	TRBV20-1	TRBJ1-2	TGCAGTGCTAGCAGGGGGCTCTATGGCTACACCTTC	CSASRGLYGYTF
NA	NA	TRBV5-5	TRBJ2-3	TGTGCCAGCAGCTCACTACTAGGGGATGCGCAGTATTTT	CASSSLLGDAQYF
NA	TRBD2	TRBV2	TRBJ2-2	TGTGCCAGCAGTGAAGGGACTAGCTTGACCGGGGAGCTGTTTTTT	CASSEGTSLTGELFF
NA	NA	TRBV7-2	TRBJ2-3	TGTGCCAGCAGCTTATTCCTAACCGCTAATACGCAGTATTTT	CASSLFLTANTQYF
NA	NA	TRBV3-1	TRBJ2-1	TGTGCCAGCAGCCCTTTTAGCGGTCTTAGAACCTTCAACAATGAGCAGTTCTTC	CASSPFSGLRTFNNEQFF
NA	TRBD2	TRBV18	TRBJ2-5	TGTGCCAGCTCACCCCTCGGGACTAGCCAAGAGACCCAGTACTTC	CASSPLGTSQETQYF
NA	TRBD1	TRBV2	TRBJ1-5	TGTGCCAGCAGTGCAGGACAGGGGGCGCAGCCCCAGCATTTT	CASSAGQGAQPQHF
NA	NA	TRBV19	TRBJ1-5	TGTGCCAGTAGTATAGCGTCGGGGTTACCGCCCCAGCATTTT	CASSIASGLPPQHF
NA	NA	TRBV29-1	TRBJ2-3	TGCAGCGGACGGACTGGCAGTGATACGCAGTATTTT	CSGRTGSDTQYF
NA	TRBD2	TRBV12-3/TRBV12-4	TRBJ2-4	TGTGCCAGCAGTCCCTGGACTAGCGGGGACAAAAACATTCAGTACTTC	CASSPWTSGDKNIQYF
few	TRBD1	TRBV18	TRBJ2-5	TGTGCCAGCTCACCTTCCGGGACAGGGGTCGGAGAGACCCAGTACTTC	CASSPSGTGVGETQYF
NA	NA	TRBV7-9	TRBJ2-3	TGTGCCAGCAGCACTAAAATGCAGGGGCCTCTACCCACAGATACGCAGTATTTT	CASSTKMQGPLPTDTQYF